Listed below are T cell receptor beta chains from one sample, sequenced in a study of cytomegalovirus exposure and HLA in healthy donors. Libraries were prepared by immunoSEQ multiplex PCR; TCRdb keeps only in-frame clonotypes and omits some of them. This repertoire shows 150,000 to 250,000 clones, 65% to 80% found once; its top ten account for nearly 4.5%. What was sequenced was PBMCs. These receptors all come from a woman aged 25 to 39 in good health and CMV-seropositive. Each CDR3 is given with its conserved first and last residue. The order of the fields is J gene, V gene, D gene, CDR3 protein. D genes are given only for firm matches.

j_gene: TRBJ2-3; v_gene: TRBV7-2; d_gene: TRBD1; CDR3aa: CASSWDRVDTQYF
j_gene: TRBJ2-7; v_gene: TRBV7-6; d_gene: TRBD2; CDR3aa: CASSLGLAGGTEQYF
j_gene: TRBJ2-3; v_gene: TRBV7-2; d_gene: .; CDR3aa: CASSPRDTQYF
j_gene: TRBJ2-7; v_gene: TRBV11-2; d_gene: .; CDR3aa: CASSFPGLIYEQYF
j_gene: TRBJ2-4; v_gene: TRBV19; d_gene: .; CDR3aa: CASSAAGLGTSLAKNIQYF
j_gene: TRBJ2-1; v_gene: TRBV4-1; d_gene: TRBD1; CDR3aa: CASSTRTGGAYNEQFF
j_gene: TRBJ1-2; v_gene: TRBV5-5; d_gene: TRBD1; CDR3aa: CASSIQGSGGYTF
j_gene: TRBJ2-5; v_gene: TRBV9; d_gene: .; CDR3aa: CASSVGLRETQYF
j_gene: TRBJ1-2; v_gene: TRBV6-5; d_gene: .; CDR3aa: CASSYATGESNYGYTF
j_gene: TRBJ1-1; v_gene: TRBV25-1; d_gene: .; CDR3aa: CASSEGTIREAFF
j_gene: TRBJ2-7; v_gene: TRBV7-2; d_gene: .; CDR3aa: CASSFSPTYEQYF
j_gene: TRBJ1-4; v_gene: TRBV4-2; d_gene: TRBD1; CDR3aa: CASSQSWRQGVTNEKLFF
j_gene: TRBJ2-2; v_gene: TRBV7-9; d_gene: .; CDR3aa: CASSLVGDRWDTGELFF
j_gene: TRBJ1-1; v_gene: TRBV4-3; d_gene: .; CDR3aa: CASSQVFRDWGAEAFF
j_gene: TRBJ1-1; v_gene: TRBV10-2; d_gene: .; CDR3aa: CATAPPAGNTEAFF
j_gene: TRBJ2-5; v_gene: TRBV10-3; d_gene: TRBD1; CDR3aa: CAIRDQLRGSMAEETQYF
j_gene: TRBJ2-1; v_gene: TRBV5-1; d_gene: .; CDR3aa: CASRNEPGNEQFF
j_gene: TRBJ1-2; v_gene: TRBV7-9; d_gene: .; CDR3aa: CASSSEMERYGYTF
j_gene: TRBJ1-2; v_gene: TRBV5-4; d_gene: TRBD1; CDR3aa: CASNRTDRDYGYTF
j_gene: TRBJ2-6; v_gene: TRBV19; d_gene: TRBD1; CDR3aa: CASSGTGAVGNVLTF
j_gene: TRBJ2-3; v_gene: TRBV5-4; d_gene: .; CDR3aa: CASSSRGADTQYF
j_gene: TRBJ1-1; v_gene: TRBV5-4; d_gene: .; CDR3aa: CASSLVGGAMNTEAFF
j_gene: TRBJ2-7; v_gene: TRBV6-6; d_gene: TRBD1; CDR3aa: CASRTTGGSGLGEQYF
j_gene: TRBJ2-7; v_gene: TRBV29-1; d_gene: .; CDR3aa: CSVDSGRDYEQYF
j_gene: TRBJ2-2; v_gene: TRBV6-1; d_gene: TRBD1; CDR3aa: CASSLRTGGPGELFF
j_gene: TRBJ2-2; v_gene: TRBV4-2; d_gene: TRBD1; CDR3aa: CASSPVGQGASGTGELFF
j_gene: TRBJ2-7; v_gene: TRBV2; d_gene: TRBD2; CDR3aa: CASSSEPGLAHEQYF
j_gene: TRBJ2-7; v_gene: TRBV6-6; d_gene: TRBD1; CDR3aa: CASKDGRQGALYEQYF
j_gene: TRBJ1-2; v_gene: TRBV5-4; d_gene: .; CDR3aa: CASSFPTPTSGNGYTF
j_gene: TRBJ2-3; v_gene: TRBV5-1; d_gene: .; CDR3aa: CATRSGGNTDTQYF
j_gene: TRBJ2-1; v_gene: TRBV29-1; d_gene: .; CDR3aa: CSVTLGRSEADEQFF
j_gene: TRBJ2-6; v_gene: TRBV5-1; d_gene: .; CDR3aa: CASSSGFSGANVLTF
j_gene: TRBJ1-6; v_gene: TRBV29-1; d_gene: TRBD1; CDR3aa: CSVLGQGGTLHF
j_gene: TRBJ2-1; v_gene: TRBV2; d_gene: .; CDR3aa: CASSESPSSYNEQFF
j_gene: TRBJ1-1; v_gene: TRBV6-1; d_gene: .; CDR3aa: CASSPGGGRNTEAFF
j_gene: TRBJ2-5; v_gene: TRBV4-3; d_gene: TRBD2; CDR3aa: CASSQGTGAGEWETQYF
j_gene: TRBJ2-7; v_gene: TRBV7-8; d_gene: .; CDR3aa: CASSQRTDSSYEQYF
j_gene: TRBJ2-5; v_gene: TRBV5-1; d_gene: TRBD1; CDR3aa: CASSIDRGSSETQYF
j_gene: TRBJ1-1; v_gene: TRBV5-1; d_gene: .; CDR3aa: CASSLARTGTEAFF
j_gene: TRBJ2-1; v_gene: TRBV4-3; d_gene: .; CDR3aa: CASSLSSYNEQFF
j_gene: TRBJ2-3; v_gene: TRBV5-6; d_gene: TRBD1; CDR3aa: CASSLAGTGVPTDTQYF
j_gene: TRBJ2-1; v_gene: TRBV9; d_gene: TRBD2; CDR3aa: CASSVALAGGDYNEQFF
j_gene: TRBJ1-1; v_gene: TRBV6-4; d_gene: .; CDR3aa: CASRLDEGNTEAFF
j_gene: TRBJ2-7; v_gene: TRBV28; d_gene: .; CDR3aa: CASRLTVNEQYF
j_gene: TRBJ2-2; v_gene: TRBV7-2; d_gene: .; CDR3aa: CASSLVAGLNTGELFF
j_gene: TRBJ2-2; v_gene: TRBV19; d_gene: .; CDR3aa: CASSIGWRTGELFF
j_gene: TRBJ2-7; v_gene: TRBV6-1; d_gene: TRBD2; CDR3aa: CASSEALPGGTSYEQYF
j_gene: TRBJ2-1; v_gene: TRBV15; d_gene: TRBD2; CDR3aa: CATSRDRGSSYNEQFF
j_gene: TRBJ2-7; v_gene: TRBV5-1; d_gene: .; CDR3aa: CASSSTMYEQYF
j_gene: TRBJ2-3; v_gene: TRBV10-1; d_gene: TRBD1; CDR3aa: CASSPTGTGADTQYF
j_gene: TRBJ2-5; v_gene: TRBV7-2; d_gene: .; CDR3aa: CASSLVSGGWQETQYF
j_gene: TRBJ2-1; v_gene: TRBV4-1; d_gene: .; CDR3aa: CASSQDGSGVVDEQFF